This TCR beta chain was recorded in a study of monozygotic twins with inflammatory bowel disease. No DNA is given; TCRdb re-called the 5' RACE reads and lists each CDR3 protein once. The sample table sets out about 330,000 distinct CDR3 sequences. Regarding the study as a whole: Different T cell subtypes could not be distinguished. Perhaps reflecting limited power, concordant and discordant twins did not differ in repertoire similarity.

Notes on this clonotype: Its antigen is unknown.

This CDR3 has 13 amino acids. Per the germline V gene, CDR1 is SGHNT and CDR2 is YYREEE (reference sequence). The origin of this receptor is a human donor with ulcerative colitis or Crohn's disease, or a healthy co-twin of an affected twin (not recorded which). The V call is TRBV5-4, the J call TRBJ1-2. Sequenced material: blood. The CDR3 is CASSSEVGYGYTF.